This TCR beta chain was identified in a study of prognosis after radiotherapy for stage I lung cancer. Study at large: SBRT radiotherapy comprised 3 to 5 fractions at a biologically effective dose of at least 100 Gy. General study results and limits: Gene usage, both TRBV and TRBJ, reportedly differed between patients with metastases and patients without them. A determination of whether the expanded TCR clones were tumor-specific was not made.

The authors drew approximately 6.6 milliliters of peripheral blood at each of two time points. The V and J ends lost 10 bases and 0 bases respectively, with 19 bases between them. CDR1 is MNHNS, CDR2 SASEGT, per germline. This CDR3 comprises 16 residues. This clonotype was counted at least ten times. Its specificity is unknown. Amplification of TCR beta CDR3 from genomic DNA used two-round multiplex PCR. Primers specific to each TRBV and TRBJ gene drove first-round PCR. From the multiplex PCR reads, TCRdb called clonotypes with MiXCR, one entry per CDR3 protein. The sample has some 35,000 distinct CDR3 sequences; approximately 35% are singletons.

This chain connects TRBV6-1 to TRBJ2-4, with D uncertain. The sample in question was PBMCs, obtained before or after stereotactic body radiation therapy (not recorded which). The source of this sequence is a donor aged 50 or older with non-small cell lung cancer. The CDR3: CATTRYPQLAKNIQYF. DNA of the CDR3: TGTGCCACAACGCGATACCCACAACTAGCCAAAAACATTCAGTACTTC.